The clone carrying this T cell receptor (beta chain) was counted ten times or more. This sample stems from a study of regulatory T cells in long-lasting Graves disease. Time point noted: newly diagnosed GD, antithyroid drugs for less than 3 months. Preparation of the TCR library used RNA extracted from PBMCs. Libraries of TCR beta came from iRepertoire HTBI primers plus Arm-PCR of CDR3 regions. Via MiXCR, TCRdb re-called the multiplex PCR reads, giving one row per CDR3 protein. The table records approximately 480,000 distinct CDR3 sequences, around 15% of them present only once. This CDR3 spans 12 amino acids. Between the trimmed V and J ends, which lost 7 bases and 4 bases, there was a span of 11 bases. Germline V gene sequence: CDR1 DFQATT, CDR2 SNEGSKA (reference sequence). This same sample was also part of a study on T cells in Graves' hyperthyroidism and ophthalmopathy.

This sequence joins TRBV20-1 and TRBJ1-5; D possibly corresponds to TRBD1 (5 bases). This receptor was taken from a man aged 40-49 years with Graves disease. Source: peripheral blood mononuclear cells (PBMCs), taken at new diagnosis, from a patient treated with antithyroid drugs. In DNA form, the CDR3 reads TGCAGTGGTGGGGGGATAAATCAGCCCCAGCATTTT. It codes for CSGGGINQPQHF.